Shown below are 3 T cell receptor beta chains from a single sample sequenced in a study of radiation and T cells in renal cell carcinoma. The time point was: blood 2 weeks post-SBRT. Treatment meaning: 15 Gy SBRT to primary tumor, nephrectomy 4 weeks later. This table comes from immunoSEQ multiplex PCR, and its TCRdb copy is limited to in-frame clones, with some not included. The data contain 120,000 or so clones, 81% of them singletons. Sample: blood, taken from a patient whose treatment included radiotherapy and nephrectomy. These receptors were collected from a man in his forties or fifties with renal cell carcinoma.

Only one count was recorded for this clone. V and J are TRBV2 and TRBJ2-5, with TRBD1 matching over 8 bases. The CDR3 spans 14 residues. Germline V lookup: CDR1 SNHLY, CDR2 FYNNEI. After removal of 0 bases from V and 5 bases from J, the junction contained 2 bases not matched to a gene. The CDR3 DNA is TGTGCCAGCAGTGAAGCGAACAGGGGGGAGACCCAGTACTTC. This gives the protein CASSEANRGETQYF.

The V and J genes are TRBV4-1 and TRBJ2-3; 8 nucleotides line up with TRBD2. This CDR3 spans 16 amino acids. CDR1 is MGHRA and CDR2 is YSYEKL in the germline V gene. Trimming cost V 3 bases and J 3 bases; bases outside gene matches: 8. The CDR3: CASSHPGGGATDTQYF. The CDR3 coding sequence is TGCGCCAGCAGCCATCCGGGAGGGGGAGCAACAGATACGCAGTATTTT.

This rearrangement joins TRBV6-5 to TRBJ2-1, with TRBD2 identical over 12 bases. The CDR3 extends over 14 amino acids. Trimming took 9 bases from V and 5 from J; bases not matched to a gene: 5. Germline CDR1 reads MNHEY; CDR2 reads SVGAGI. The CDR3 DNA reads as TGTGCCAGTTACCGACTAGCGGGAGACAATGAGCAGTTCTTC. This codes for CASYRLAGDNEQFF.